This TCR beta chain was recovered during a study of shared clonotypes between healthy human individuals. Whole-study results and caveats: Tissue TCR repertoires likely differ from these blood-only repertoires. Represented diversity (both genetic and exposure-history) was limited by the small number of donors.

On this clone itself: Its antigen is as yet unknown.

The V gene's germline CDR1 is SNHLY and CDR2 FYNNEI. The CDR3 sequence is 15 residues long. V was pared by 7 bases and J by 0 bases, with 5 bases of the junction left unmatched. Every donor was a Caucasian adult from Nashville, Tennessee. The run depth of the assay was deep. The assay was immunoSEQ multiplex PCR, and TCRdb's table has in-frame clones only and misses some. The sample holds roughly 2 million clones, about 95% seen once. The sequence came from a man aged 18 to 29 in good health. The V gene is TRBV2, the J gene TRBJ2-3; 9 nucleotides line up with TRBD2. Input material: naive CD4+ T cells sorted from blood. The subset denotes: CD45RA+ positively selected. CDR3 protein: CASTTSGRSTDTQYF. The CDR3 DNA reads as TGTGCCAGCACGACTAGCGGAAGGAGCACAGATACGCAGTATTTT.